This record covers a single T cell receptor (beta chain). A second PCR, run for about 6 to 12 cycles, used a sample-barcoded 5' primer plus a J-beta primer mix. Each CDR3 protein gets one entry after TCRdb re-called the 5' RACE reads with MiXCR. The profile shows 790,000 or so distinct CDR3 sequences, approximately 60% of them singletons. The data were taken from a study of blood T cells in healthy people across ages. The sequenced sample consisted of blood. This receptor was identified in a middle-aged man in good health.

The chain's CDR3 is CASSPGGGSSALFYEQYF. DNA for the CDR3: TGTGCCAGCAGCCCCGGGGGAGGGAGTTCCGCCCTTTTCTACGAGCAGTACTTC. J is TRBJ2-7 and V is TRBV28; 7 nucleotides agree with TRBD2. The CDR3 contains 18 residues. V lost 6 bases to trimming and J lost 3 bases; unmatched junction nucleotides: 20. Germline values: CDR1 MDHEN, CDR2 SYDVKM.